Listed below are T cell receptor beta chains from one sample, sequenced in a study of blood T cell repertoires in COVID-19. The protocol was immunoSEQ multiplex PCR, while the TCRdb copy is restricted to in-frame clones and leaves out a portion. The sample consists of 80,000 to 90,000 clones, roughly four fifths of them appearing once. The sample consisted of peripheral blood. These receptors came from a woman in her sixties or seventies with acute or convalescent COVID-19. Both conserved end residues are part of each CDR3. Each record gives: J gene, V gene, clone size, D gene, CDR3 DNA, CDR3 protein. D genes are given only for firm matches. Only some rows state a clone size, as once, few, many or a class for expanded clones.

TRBJ2-3 TRBV11-3 NA NA TGTGCCAGCAGCTTGACTCAGCCCACAGATACGCAGTATTTT CASSLTQPTDTQYF
TRBJ2-7 TRBV2 NA NA TGTGCCAGCAGGGTAGGAATGACAGTAACCTACGAGCAGTACTTC CASRVGMTVTYEQYF
TRBJ1-1 TRBV10-3 NA NA TGTGCCATCAGTGAGATGGAAGGAGGCACTGAAGCTTTCTTT CAISEMEGGTEAFF
TRBJ2-3 TRBV28 NA NA TGTGCCAGCAGTTTGCAGGGCGTAGATACGCAGTATTTT CASSLQGVDTQYF
TRBJ1-2 TRBV4-1 NA NA TGCGCCAGCAGCCAGGGTTTAATGAGGACAGACTATGGCTACACCTTC CASSQGLMRTDYGYTF
TRBJ2-5 TRBV18 few TRBD1 TGTGCCAGCTCACTCCAACAGGGGGCGCTTCGGGAGACCCAGTACTTC CASSLQQGALRETQYF
TRBJ1-5 TRBV28 NA NA TGTGCCAGCAGACGGACTCCCAATCAGCCCCAGCATTTT CASRRTPNQPQHF
TRBJ2-7 TRBV5-1 NA TRBD1 TGCGCCAGCAGCTTAGGACAGGGCCCCTACGAGCAGTACTTC CASSLGQGPYEQYF
TRBJ1-5 TRBV6-5 NA TRBD1 TGTGCCAGCCGCCGGGACAGGGTTAATCAGCCCCAGCATTTT CASRRDRVNQPQHF
TRBJ2-3 TRBV9 NA NA TGTGCCAGCAGCCCAAACCCGGTCACAGATACGCAGTATTTT CASSPNPVTDTQYF
TRBJ1-4 TRBV28 NA NA TGTGCCAGCAGCCAAGCCGCAACTAATGAAAAACTGTTTTTT CASSQAATNEKLFF
TRBJ2-3 TRBV6-5 NA NA TGTGCCAGCAGGGCAGGCACAGATACGCAGTATTTT CASRAGTDTQYF
TRBJ1-2 TRBV9 NA NA TGTGCCAGCAGCGTAGACCCTATCTATGGCTACACCTTC CASSVDPIYGYTF
TRBJ1-2 TRBV30 NA TRBD1 TGTGCCTGGAGTGACAGGGGTGGCTACACCTTC CAWSDRGGYTF
TRBJ2-7 TRBV5-5 NA TRBD1 TGTGCCAGCAGCCTGGACAGGGGTTACGAGCAGTACTTC CASSLDRGYEQYF
TRBJ1-3 TRBV10-3 NA TRBD1 TGTGCCATCAGTGATTCCGGGACAGGACGAAACACCATATATTTT CAISDSGTGRNTIYF
TRBJ2-3 TRBV5-1 NA TRBD2 TGCGCCAGCAGCCCAACGGTTAGCGGGGGCACAGATACGCAGTATTTT CASSPTVSGGTDTQYF
TRBJ2-7 TRBV5-6 NA TRBD1 TGTGCCAGCAGCTTGGCCGGACAGGGTTGGTCCGAGCAGTACTTC CASSLAGQGWSEQYF
TRBJ2-7 TRBV14 NA TRBD2 TGTGCCAGCAGCCAAGATCGGAACGGGGGGAACGAGCAGTACTTC CASSQDRNGGNEQYF
TRBJ1-5 TRBV6-2/TRBV6-3 NA NA TGTGCCAGCAGTTACGTTATTTCAGGATACTTTAGCAATCAGCCCCAGCATTTT CASSYVISGYFSNQPQHF
TRBJ2-1 TRBV7-8 NA TRBD2 TGTGCCAGCAGCCTCAGGGAGGGGTCCTACAATGAGCAGTTCTTC CASSLREGSYNEQFF
TRBJ2-1 TRBV9 NA TRBD1 TGTGCCAGCAGCGTGGACAGACAGGGTTACAATGAGCAGTTCTTC CASSVDRQGYNEQFF
TRBJ1-5 TRBV5-1 NA TRBD1 TGCGCCAGCAGCGCCGGGACAGTAAATCAGCCCCAGCATTTT CASSAGTVNQPQHF
TRBJ1-2 TRBV6-6 NA TRBD1 TGTGCCAGCAGCCTAGACAGGGATAATGGCTACACCTTC CASSLDRDNGYTF
TRBJ1-1 TRBV20-1 once NA TGCAGTGCGGTTAGGAACACTGAAGCTTTCTTT CSAVRNTEAFF
TRBJ2-1 TRBV30 few TRBD1 TGTGCCTGGAGTGTCCCGGGACAGACCTACAATGAGCAGTTCTTC CAWSVPGQTYNEQFF
TRBJ1-1 TRBV5-1 NA NA TGCGCCAGCAGCTTGATGGTAGGGGGAACTGAAGCTTTCTTT CASSLMVGGTEAFF
TRBJ2-7 TRBV2 NA TRBD1 TGTGCCAGCAATAGTCCGGGACAGGGTACCTACGAGCAGTACTTC CASNSPGQGTYEQYF
TRBJ2-7 TRBV3-1/TRBV3-2 NA NA TGTGCCAGCAGCCACAAAGGAGGATACGAGCAGTACTTC CASSHKGGYEQYF